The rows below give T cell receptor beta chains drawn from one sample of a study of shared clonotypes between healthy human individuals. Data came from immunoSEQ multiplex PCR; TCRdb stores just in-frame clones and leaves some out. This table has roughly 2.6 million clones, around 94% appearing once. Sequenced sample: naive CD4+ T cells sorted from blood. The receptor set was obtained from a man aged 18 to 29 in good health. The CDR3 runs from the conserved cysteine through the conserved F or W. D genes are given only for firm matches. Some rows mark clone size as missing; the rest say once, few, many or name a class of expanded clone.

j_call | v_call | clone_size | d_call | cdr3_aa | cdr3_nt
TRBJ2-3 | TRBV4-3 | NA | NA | CASSQGDQDTQYF | TGCGCCAGCAGCCAAGGAGATCAGGATACGCAGTATTTT
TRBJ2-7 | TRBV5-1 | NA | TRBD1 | CASRATGASYEQYF | TGCGCCAGCAGAGCAACAGGGGCTTCCTACGAGCAGTACTTC
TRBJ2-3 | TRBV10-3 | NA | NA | CAISEASRATDTQYF | TGTGCCATCAGTGAAGCTAGCAGGGCCACAGATACGCAGTATTTT
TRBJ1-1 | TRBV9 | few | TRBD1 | CASSVEGSGGTEAFF | TGTGCCAGCAGCGTAGAAGGGTCAGGGGGCACTGAAGCTTTCTTT
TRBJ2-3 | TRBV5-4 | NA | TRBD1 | CASSLQGGGTDTQYF | TGTGCCAGCAGCTTGCAAGGGGGCGGCACAGATACGCAGTATTTT
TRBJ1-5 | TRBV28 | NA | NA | CASSSGPSNQPQHF | TGTGCCAGCAGTTCAGGGCCCAGCAATCAGCCCCAGCATTTT
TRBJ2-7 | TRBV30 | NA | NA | CAWSDTGTGSGYEQYF | TGTGCCTGGAGTGATACGGGTACGGGAAGCGGCTACGAGCAGTACTTC
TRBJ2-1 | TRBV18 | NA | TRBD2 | CASSQAPLAGAEQFF | TGTGCCAGCTCACAGGCTCCCCTAGCGGGAGCGGAGCAGTTCTTC
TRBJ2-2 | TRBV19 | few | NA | CASSLRRGAGEPGELFF | TGTGCCAGTAGTCTCCGTCGAGGGGCAGGGGAACCCGGGGAGCTGTTTTTT
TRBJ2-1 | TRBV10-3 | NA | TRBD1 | CATAGGRGEQFF | TGTGCCACGGCAGGGGGCCGGGGTGAGCAGTTCTTC
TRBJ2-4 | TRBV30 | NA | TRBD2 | CAWSVGSLAGAKNIQYF | TGTGCCTGGAGTGTAGGATCCCTAGCGGGAGCCAAAAACATTCAGTACTTC
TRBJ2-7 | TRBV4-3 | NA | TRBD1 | CASSQELTGQSSYEQYF | TGCGCCAGCAGCCAAGAGCTTACGGGACAGAGCTCCTACGAGCAGTACTTC
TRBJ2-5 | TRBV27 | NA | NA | CASSKARDSKETQYF | TGTGCCAGCAGTAAGGCCCGGGACTCGAAAGAGACCCAGTACTTC
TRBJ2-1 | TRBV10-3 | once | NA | CAISEGAVYNEQFF | TGTGCCATCAGTGAGGGAGCGGTCTACAATGAGCAGTTCTTC
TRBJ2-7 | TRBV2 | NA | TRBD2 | CASQTSGKVYEQYF | TGTGCCAGCCAGACTAGCGGGAAGGTTTACGAGCAGTACTTC
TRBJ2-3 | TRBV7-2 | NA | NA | CASGRVSDTQYF | TGTGCCAGCGGCAGGGTCTCAGATACGCAGTATTTT